The 14 T cell receptor beta chains in this list originate from one sample, sequenced in a study of blood T cell repertoires in COVID-19. The method was immunoSEQ multiplex PCR; TCRdb's version includes in-frame clones alone and lacks a portion of them. The data contain approximately 88,000 clones, about three quarters of them singletons. What was sequenced was peripheral blood. These receptors all come from a man aged 45-60 years who had recovered from COVID-19.

This chain uses TRBV2 with TRBJ2-2, with 10 bases matching TRBD1. Germline V gives CDR1 SNHLY, CDR2 FYNNEI. The CDR3 length is 15 residues. The trim removed 6 bases at V and 13 bases at J, leaving 14 bases unmatched. DNA for the CDR3: TGTGCCAGCAGGGATACCGGGACAGGGGTGCGAGGGCTGTTTTTT. Encoded protein: CASRDTGTGVRGLFF. The full variable domain, rest sourced from reference TRBV2 and TRBJ2-2, is EPEVTQTPSHQVTQMGQEVILRCVPISNHLYFYWYRQILGQKVEFLVSFYNNEISEKSEIFDDQFSVERPDGSNFTLKIRSTKLEDSAMYFCASRDTGTGVRGLFFGEGSRLTVL.

The chain recombines TRBV21-1 with TRBJ2-3; the table names TRBD2, a call not compared with the DNA. TRBV21-1 constitutes a pseudogene. CDR3 length: 17 residues. The CDR3 nucleotides are TGTGCCAGCAGCAAAGGGACTAGCAGGAAGGGCACAGATACGCAGTATTTT. It translates to CASSKGTSRKGTDTQYF.

The genes are TRBV29-1 and TRBJ2-3; D possibly corresponds to TRBD1 (6 bases). Per germline, CDR1 SQVTM and CDR2 ANQGSEA. V gave up 7 bases and J gave up 1 base, with 15 bases separating them. CDR3 length: 14 residues. CDR3 DNA: TGCAGCGCCAGTCCCGGGACACGCACAGATACGCAGTATTTT. Encoded protein: CSASPGTRTDTQYF.

The J gene is TRBJ1-1, the V gene TRBV2; 9 bases agree with TRBD1. The CDR3 covers 14 residues. CDR1 and CDR2 (germline): SNHLY, FYNNEI. Trimming cost V 10 bases and J 6 bases; bases outside gene matches: 12. The CDR3 loop is CATGQGMGGSEAFF. The DNA for the CDR3 is TGTGCCACCGGACAGGGGATGGGTGGCTCTGAAGCTTTCTTT.

The chain couples TRBV3-1 (or the pseudogene TRBV3-2) to TRBJ1-2; 8 bases are a match to TRBD1. This CDR3 has 16 residues. Germline trimming cut 4 bases from V and 4 bases from J; bases unmatched to any gene: 11. Germline V gene data show CDR1 as LGHDT and CDR2 as YNNKEL (reference sequence). CDR3: CASSPHDRGESYGYTF. CDR3 bases: TGTGCCAGCAGCCCCCACGACAGGGGCGAATCCTATGGCTACACCTTC.

The V call is TRBV15, the J call TRBJ1-5, with D uncertain. V was trimmed by 8 bases and J by 6 bases, leaving 11 bases between them. CDR3 length: 12 amino acids. In germline, CDR1 is LNHNV, CDR2 YYDKDF (reference sequence). CDR3 in amino acids: CATSKASQPQHF. The CDR3 DNA sequence: TGTGCCACCTCGAAAGCAAGTCAGCCCCAGCATTTT.

This chain joins TRBV3-1 (or the pseudogene TRBV3-2) and TRBJ1-1; a possible D gene is TRBD1 (5 bases). In germline, CDR1 is LGHDT, CDR2 YNNKEL (reference sequence). The V end was cut by 7 bases, the J end by 5 bases, with 17 bases between. This CDR3 has 14 residues. CDR3 DNA sequence: TGTGCCAGCACCCGAAAGGGGAGGGAGACTGAAGCTTTCTTT. Translating it yields CASTRKGRETEAFF.

This clone was observed a single time. The chain joins TRBV13 to TRBJ2-3; the D gene is possibly TRBD2 (5 bases). Germline loops: CDR1 PRHDT, CDR2 FYEKMQ (reference sequence). The CDR3 covers 13 residues. Deletions cut 5 bases from V and 2 bases from J, with 8 bases between. The chain's CDR3 is CASSRGLTDTQYF. The CDR3 DNA is TGTGCCAGCAGCCGAGGGCTCACAGATACGCAGTATTTT.

The chain uses TRBV7-3 and TRBJ1-1, with no clear D. V was pared by 5 bases and J by 1 base, with 8 bases between. Germline values: CDR1 SGHTA, CDR2 FQGTGA. The CDR3 has 13 residues. CDR3 sequence reads: CASSPESNTEAFF. The CDR3 DNA reads as TGTGCCAGCAGCCCCGAGTCGAACACTGAAGCTTTCTTT. Variable domain in full (rest from reference TRBV7-3 and TRBJ1-1): GAGVSQTPSNKVTEKGKYVELRCDPISGHTALYWYRQSLGQGPEFLIYFQGTGAADDSGLPNDRFFAVRPEGSVSTLKIQRTERGDSAVYLCASSPESNTEAFFGQGTRLTVV.

This chain joins TRBV6-1 and TRBJ2-3, with D perhaps TRBD2 (5 bases). CDR3 length: 13 residues. Trimming shortened V by 3 bases and J by 5 bases, and 9 bases separated the two germline ends. Germline assignment: CDR1 MNHNS and CDR2 SASEGT. CDR3 protein: CASSELTKDTQYF. CDR3 nucleotide sequence: TGTGCCAGCAGTGAGTTGACTAAAGATACGCAGTATTTT.

This chain links TRBV5-6 with TRBJ2-6; D might be TRBD2 (6 bases). The CDR3 sequence is 18 residues long. V lost 2 bases, J lost 4 bases, and 19 bases lay in between. Germline V gene data show CDR1 as SGHDT and CDR2 as YYEEEE. CDR3 DNA sequence: TGTGCCAGCAGCTTTCGGGAGACAGAAAGGCTAGGGGCCAACGTCCTGACTTTC. This encodes CASSFRETERLGANVLTF.

V gene TRBV27 combines with J gene TRBJ1-1, with 7 bases that match TRBD1. Germline CDR1 reads MNHEY; CDR2 reads SMNVEV (reference sequence). The CDR3 extends over 14 amino acids. V shed 5 bases and J 6 bases; nucleotides not matched to a gene: 9. The CDR3 sequence: CASSPSQGKAEAFF. CDR3 coding DNA: TGTGCCAGCAGTCCTTCACAGGGGAAGGCTGAAGCTTTCTTT.

This sequence joins TRBV12-3 or TRBV12-4 and TRBJ1-2; 7 bases fit TRBD1. The J segment lost 10 bases and the V segment lost 5 bases, leaving 10 bases of the junction unmatched. This CDR3 is 13 amino acids long. Here the CDR3 reads CASSIGDSRLYTF. CDR3 bases: TGTGCCAGCAGTATAGGGGACAGTAGACTCTACACCTTC.

This clone has only one observation. J is TRBJ1-2 and V is TRBV28; a weak D match, TRBD1 (6 bases). CDR3 length: 13 amino acids. Trimming pared 4 bases from V and 6 bases from J, leaving 12 bases between. The V gene's germline CDR1 is MDHEN and CDR2 SYDVKM. CDR3 amino acids: CASSSTNRDGYTF. In DNA, the CDR3 is TGTGCCAGCAGTTCTACAAACAGGGATGGCTACACCTTC.